The entry that follows covers one T cell receptor beta chain sequence. TCRdb fed the 5' RACE reads into MiXCR, producing one record per CDR3 protein. This sample yields hundreds of thousands of distinct CDR3 sequences, of which approximately 13% are seen a single time; about an eighth belongs to the top ten. The sample is drawn from a study of T cells after yellow fever vaccination. From germline, CDR1 is LNHDA and CDR2 SQIVND (reference sequence). Deletions cut 5 bases from V and 2 bases from J, with 10 bases between. This CDR3 spans 13 amino acids. Sequencing was performed on PBMCs, taken on the day of the yellow fever booster vaccination. The sequence was obtained from a man aged 30 to 45 who received the YFV17D yellow fever vaccine. The chain has TRBV19 and TRBJ2-7, with D uncertain. The CDR3 reads CASSEPPAYEQYF. As DNA, the CDR3 is TGTGCCAGTAGTGAACCGCCCGCCTACGAGCAGTACTTC.